This entry lists 27 T cell receptor beta chains sequenced from one sample in a study of cytomegalovirus exposure and HLA in healthy donors. The study ran its PCR with 60 Vbeta and 13 Jbeta primers. Assay: immunoSEQ multiplex PCR; the TCRdb copy retains only in-frame clones and omits some. The sample includes around 100,000 clones, about 70% of them seen just once. Sample: PBMCs. The receptors stem from a woman aged 40-49 years in good health and CMV-seronegative.

The V gene is TRBV5-1, the J gene TRBJ2-3, with D unclear. The CDR3 has 13 residues. The germline V and J ends were trimmed by 0 bases and 2 bases, with 4 bases remaining between them. Per germline, CDR1 SGHRS and CDR2 YFSETQ. The CDR3 region has the DNA TGCGCCAGCAGCTTGGATATCACAGATACGCAGTATTTT. Protein: CASSLDITDTQYF.

The chain joins TRBV4-1 to TRBJ1-5, with TRBD1 as a possible D gene (5 bases). V gave up 0 bases and J gave up 3 bases, with 15 bases separating them. Germline assignment: CDR1 MGHRA and CDR2 YSYEKL. The CDR3 has 17 residues. The chain's CDR3 is CASSQDPLTGSNQPQHF. In DNA form, the CDR3 reads TGCGCCAGCAGCCAAGATCCCCTCACAGGTTCCAATCAGCCCCAGCATTTT.

The V call is TRBV15, the J call TRBJ1-5; the D is unclear. Trimming shortened V by 1 base and J by 0 bases, and 7 bases separated the two germline ends. The V gene's germline CDR1 is LNHNV and CDR2 YYDKDF (reference sequence). The length of the CDR3 is 15 residues. The CDR3 here is CATSRAISSNQPQHF. CDR3 nucleotides: TGTGCCACCAGCAGAGCGATTAGTAGCAATCAGCCCCAGCATTTT.

This chain links TRBV4-1 with TRBJ2-7; tentatively, D is TRBD2 (7 bases). In germline, CDR1 is MGHRA, CDR2 YSYEKL. V dropped 0 bases and J dropped 4 bases, with 22 bases sitting between them. The CDR3 sequence is 18 residues long. The CDR3 protein is CASSQEGGEAKRGYEQYF. The CDR3 DNA follows: TGCGCCAGCAGCCAAGAAGGGGGGGAGGCAAAACGGGGTTACGAGCAGTACTTC.

The chain links TRBV5-4 to TRBJ2-7; the match to TRBD2 covers 9 bases. Per germline, CDR1 SGHNT and CDR2 YYREEE (reference sequence). With V trimmed by 2 bases and J by 2 bases, 5 bases remained unmatched. The CDR3 loop spans 15 amino acids. CDR3: CASSLSGGSAYEQYF. CDR3 coding DNA: TGTGCCAGCAGCTTAAGCGGGGGGTCCGCCTACGAGCAGTACTTC.

This clone was seen a few times. The rearrangement uses TRBV4-2 and TRBJ2-3; 8 nucleotides match TRBD2. This CDR3 spans 15 amino acids. Germline V gene lookup returns CDR1 LGHNA and CDR2 YNFKEQ. V was pared by 3 bases and J by 0 bases, with 2 bases of the junction left unmatched. The CDR3 nucleotides read TGTGCCAGCAGCCACCAGCGGGGGAGCACAGATACGCAGTATTTT. It translates to CASSHQRGSTDTQYF.

This clone was seen more than once but under ten times. The chain joins TRBV4-3 to TRBJ1-1; 8 positions agree with TRBD1. Germline lookup yields CDR1 LGHNA and CDR2 YSLEER. With 0 bases clipped from V and 3 bases from J, the junction kept 3 bases outside the gene matches. This CDR3 spans 15 amino acids. The CDR3 is CASSQDQGADTEAFF. DNA of the CDR3: TGCGCCAGCAGCCAAGATCAGGGGGCGGACACTGAAGCTTTCTTT.

The rearrangement links TRBV28 to TRBJ2-5; 12 nucleotides align to TRBD2. This CDR3 is built from 17 residues. Germline CDR1 and CDR2: MDHEN and SYDVKM. Trimming took 5 bases from V and 4 from J; bases not matched to a gene: 11. The CDR3 DNA reads TGTGCCAGCAGTCACAGACTAGCGGGAGCGGGCGGAGAGACCCAGTACTTC. It is translated as CASSHRLAGAGGETQYF.

V is TRBV7-2 and J is TRBJ2-1, with D tentatively TRBD1 (5 bases). The CDR3 loop spans 15 amino acids. V was cut by 1 base and J by 1 base, with 8 bases left in between. Germline assignment: CDR1 SGHTA and CDR2 FQGNSA. The CDR3 sequence: CASSLGPGSYNEQFF. In DNA, the CDR3 is TGTGCCAGCAGCTTAGGTCCAGGGTCCTACAATGAGCAGTTCTTC.

The chain joins TRBV7-2 to TRBJ2-2; 8 bases are a match to TRBD2. The CDR3 is made up of 15 amino acids. The germline CDR1 and CDR2 sequences are SGHTA and FQGNSA. J lost 4 bases, V lost 6 bases, and 7 bases had no gene match. CDR3 DNA sequence: TGTGCCAGCAGTCGTACAGGGACTAGCACCGGGGAGCTGTTTTTT. Its translation: CASSRTGTSTGELFF.

Note on this clone: An end of the junction does not agree with germline; a read error may underlie this. The gene calls are TRBV7-9 and TRBJ2-3; 8 bases map to TRBD1. Germline V gene data show CDR1 as SEHNR and CDR2 as FQNEAQ (reference sequence). This CDR3 has 14 residues. The CDR3 reads CSSSFTGGIDTQYF. CDR3 coding DNA: TGTTCCAGCAGCTTTACAGGGGGTATAGATACGCAGTATTTT. Drawing the rest from reference TRBV7-9 and TRBJ2-3, the complete variable domain is DTGVSQNPRHKITKRGQNVTFRCDPISEHNRLYWYRQTLGQGPEFLTYFQNEAQLEKSRLLSDRFSAERPKGSFSTLEIQRTEQGDSAMYLCSSSFTGGIDTQYFGPGTRLTVL.

The gene calls are TRBV5-1 and TRBJ2-7; 7 bases align to TRBD1. Trimming took 2 bases from V and 4 from J; bases not matched to a gene: 9. CDR1 and CDR2 from the germline V gene are SGHRS and YFSETQ. The CDR3 has 15 residues. CDR3 amino acids: CASSLALTGLYEQYF. Here the CDR3 DNA reads TGCGCCAGCAGCTTAGCCCTGACAGGGCTTTACGAGCAGTACTTC.

This clone was observed a few times. The chain joins TRBV28 to TRBJ2-7; 10 bases are a match to TRBD2. The length of the CDR3 is 20 residues. V shed 4 bases and J 4 bases; nucleotides not matched to a gene: 22. CDR1 is MDHEN and CDR2 is SYDVKM in the germline V gene. The CDR3 loop is CASSYPGEPGLAPWEYEQYF. CDR3 DNA sequence: TGTGCCAGCAGTTACCCCGGGGAACCGGGACTAGCGCCTTGGGAGTACGAGCAGTACTTC. Using reference TRBV28 and TRBJ2-7 for the parts outside the CDR3, the full variable domain is DVKVTQSSRYLVKRTGEKVFLECVQDMDHENMFWYRQDPGLGLRLIYFSYDVKMKEKGDIPEGYSVSREKKERFSLILESASTNQTSMYLCASSYPGEPGLAPWEYEQYFGPGTRLTVT.

This rearrangement joins TRBV2 to TRBJ1-1; TRBD1 matches 7 bases. CDR3 length: 12 residues. Germline lookup yields CDR1 SNHLY and CDR2 FYNNEI. Trimming cost V 6 bases and J 7 bases; bases outside gene matches: 5. The chain's CDR3 is CASRRQGIEAFF. For the CDR3, the DNA is TGTGCCAGCAGGAGACAGGGAATTGAAGCTTTCTTT.

With regard to this clone: Other DNA sequences from this sample encode an identical CDR3 as well. This chain joins TRBV6-5 and TRBJ1-6; D is unclear. Germline lookup yields CDR1 MNHEY and CDR2 SVGAGI. Deletions cut 6 bases from V and 9 bases from J, with 15 bases between. The CDR3 is 14 amino acids. The CDR3 loop reads CASRNTGKSSPLHF. CDR3 nucleotides: TGTGCCAGCAGGAACACGGGGAAAAGTTCACCCCTCCACTTT.

This sequence joins TRBV19 and TRBJ2-3; 9 nucleotides line up with TRBD1. The trim removed 4 bases at V and 5 bases at J, leaving 4 bases unmatched. The length of the CDR3 is 14 residues. Germline V gene lookup returns CDR1 LNHDA and CDR2 SQIVND (reference sequence). The CDR3 loop reads CASSTDRGVDTQYF. For the CDR3, the DNA is TGTGCCAGTAGTACAGACAGGGGGGTAGATACGCAGTATTTT.

This chain links TRBV14 with TRBJ2-5, with unresolved D. The CDR3 loop spans 15 amino acids. Germline V gene sequence: CDR1 SGHDN, CDR2 FVKESK. The V end lost 1 base, the J end lost 1 base, and 10 bases lay between the germline ends. CDR3 DNA sequence: TGTGCCAGCAGCCAAGGGCGCACGGGCCAAGAGACCCAGTACTTC. Translated: CASSQGRTGQETQYF.

The sample holds a few counts of this clone. The chain uses TRBV6-1 and TRBJ2-7; D not resolved. Germline-derived CDR1 and CDR2 are MNHNS and SASEGT. V was cut by 7 bases and J by 3 bases, with 16 bases left in between. The CDR3 length is 14 residues. The CDR3 nucleotides are TGTGCCAGCACGGTTTCCCAAGAGTTCTACGAGCAGTACTTC. Its protein is CASTVSQEFYEQYF.

The V call is TRBV10-3, the J call TRBJ2-2; 9 positions match TRBD1. V gave up 3 bases and J gave up 5 bases; unmatched junction bases: 7. This CDR3 has 16 residues. Per germline, CDR1 ENHRY and CDR2 SYGVKD. CDR3 nucleotides: TGTGCCATCAGTGACCGGGACAGGGTAGCAACCGGGGAGCTGTTTTTT. Amino acids: CAISDRDRVATGELFF.

In its sample, this clone was seen a few times. Other DNA sequences in the sample encode the same CDR3. The chain recombines TRBV4-3 with TRBJ1-1; possible D gene TRBD1, 5 bases. Trimming took 1 base from V and 0 from J, leaving 9 bases between them. The length of the CDR3 is 15 residues. The germline V gene encodes CDR1 LGHNA and CDR2 YSLEER. CDR3 amino acids: CASSQGDSMNTEAFF. CDR3 sequence (DNA): TGCGCCAGCAGCCAAGGAGACAGCATGAACACTGAAGCTTTCTTT.

This clone was picked up a small number of times. The junction does not match germline at one end; this may be a read error. The V gene is TRBV7-9, the J gene TRBJ1-1; D is undetermined. The V gene's germline CDR1 is SEHNR and CDR2 FQNEAQ (reference sequence). The CDR3 covers 14 residues. The CDR3 protein is CSSSLEAGNTEAFF. The CDR3 nucleotides are TGTTCCAGCAGCTTAGAAGCGGGGAACACTGAAGCTTTCTTT. Full variable domain (missing parts from reference TRBV7-9 and TRBJ1-1): DTGVSQNPRHKITKRGQNVTFRCDPISEHNRLYWYRQTLGQGPEFLTYFQNEAQLEKSRLLSDRFSAERPKGSFSTLEIQRTEQGDSAMYLCSSSLEAGNTEAFFGQGTRLTVV.

This chain links TRBV6-6 with TRBJ2-3; 13 positions match TRBD2. Germline assignment: CDR1 MNHNY and CDR2 SVGAGI (reference sequence). J was trimmed by 6 bases and V by 7 bases; bases with no gene match: 7. The length of the CDR3 is 15 residues. The CDR3 sequence: CASTERTSGGDTQYF. Here the CDR3 DNA reads TGTGCCAGCACTGAGCGGACTAGCGGGGGTGATACGCAGTATTTT.

The gene calls are TRBV19 and TRBJ1-1; D not certain. The CDR3 length is 13 residues. The V gene's germline CDR1 is LNHDA and CDR2 SQIVND (reference sequence). Trimming pared 4 bases from V and 3 bases from J, leaving 9 bases between. This chain's CDR3 is CASSNSGHTEAFF. The CDR3 region has the DNA TGTGCCAGTAGTAACTCTGGGCACACTGAAGCTTTCTTT. Full variable domain (rest looked up from reference TRBV19 and TRBJ1-1): DGGITQSPKYLFRKEGQNVTLSCEQNLNHDAMYWYRQDPGQGLRLIYYSQIVNDFQKGDIAEGYSVSREKKESFPLTVTSAQKNPTAFYLCASSNSGHTEAFFGQGTRLTVV.

In DNA, the CDR3 is TGTGCCAGCAACCGGGACAGGGAAGAGACCCAGTACTTC. Translation: CASNRDREETQYF. The chain combines TRBV19 with TRBJ2-5, with 9 positions matching TRBD1. V shed 9 bases, J shed 3 bases, and the junction held 5 bases outside the gene matches. The CDR3 sequence is 13 residues long. Germline V gene lookup returns CDR1 LNHDA and CDR2 SQIVND (reference sequence).

This clone came up a few times. The V call is TRBV28, the J call TRBJ2-1, with 11 bases fitting TRBD2. Looked up from germline, CDR1 is MDHEN and CDR2 is SYDVKM. J gave up 7 bases and V 3 bases, and 8 bases lay outside the gene matches. The CDR3 spans 16 residues. DNA for the CDR3: TGTGCCAGCAGTTTTACTCGGGCTAGCGGGAGGAATGAGCAGTTCTTC. Translation: CASSFTRASGRNEQFF. The full variable domain, its missing parts supplied by reference TRBV28 and TRBJ2-1, is DVKVTQSSRYLVKRTGEKVFLECVQDMDHENMFWYRQDPGLGLRLIYFSYDVKMKEKGDIPEGYSVSREKKERFSLILESASTNQTSMYLCASSFTRASGRNEQFFGPGTRLTVL.

The chain employs TRBV28 and TRBJ2-7, with D unresolved. The V end lost 6 bases, the J end lost 7 bases, and 13 bases lay between the germline ends. The CDR3 runs 12 residues. The germline V gene encodes CDR1 MDHEN and CDR2 SYDVKM. CDR3 loop: CASSLLSDEQYF. In DNA form, the CDR3 reads TGTGCCAGCAGCCTACTATCCGATGAGCAGTACTTC.

The chain couples TRBV28 to TRBJ1-5, with 12 bases identical to TRBD1. J was trimmed by 6 bases and V by 8 bases; bases with no gene match: 8. CDR1 and CDR2 from the germline V gene are MDHEN and SYDVKM. The CDR3 consists of 15 residues. CDR3 nucleotide sequence: TGTGCCAGCGTCACGGGACAGGGGGCTGGTCAGCCCCAGCATTTT. Translating gives CASVTGQGAGQPQHF.